The present T cell receptor (beta chain) was sequenced within a study of T cells in Graves' hyperthyroidism and ophthalmopathy. Study outcomes and limitations: It was a median roughly 6.5 months before onset that the model predicted ophthalmopathy.

For this clonotype: The target antigen is unknown.

What was amplified from RNA transcripts were TCR beta CDR3 regions. HTBI primers were the set used in a first-round RT-PCR of the TCR CDR3. Via MiXCR, TCRdb re-called the multiplex PCR reads, giving one row per CDR3 protein. The sample has 350,000 to 500,000 distinct CDR3 sequences, roughly 13% seen once. Around 9.8 ml fresh peripheral blood yielded the PBMCs. Sequencing used blood. The clonotype was recovered from a woman younger than 35 with Graves' hyperthyroidism.

The CDR3 bases are TGTGCCAGCACCATACGGCGTTATGAGACCCAGTACTTC. It specifies CASTIRRYETQYF. This chain uses TRBV6-1 with TRBJ2-5, with unresolved D. The length of the CDR3 is 13 residues. Per germline, CDR1 MNHNS and CDR2 SASEGT. V was pared by 7 bases and J by 5 bases, with 14 bases between.